This T cell receptor beta chain comes out of a study of long-term antiretroviral therapy in people with HIV. General study findings and limits: CDR3 lengths in HIV samples spanned a narrower range than controls. An increase in diversity followed ART, yet levels stayed below transplant donor controls.

Samples were assayed with immunoSEQ v3.0 at survey level. The assay was immunoSEQ multiplex PCR, and TCRdb's table has in-frame clones only and misses some. In the table there are 31,000 or so clones, about nine tenths of which are singletons. Details on this clone: Its target is unknown.

This CDR3 spans 12 amino acids. With 3 bases removed from V and 6 bases from J, the gap between germline ends came to 9 bases. Per the germline V gene, CDR1 is MDHEN and CDR2 is SYDVKM. Among participants with HIV, every one received treatment in the United States. The study used samples holding roughly 0.95-11 million cryopreserved PBMC before DNA extraction. The specimen comprised unsorted PBMCs, sampled around 5 years before starting antiretroviral therapy. The source of this sequence is a man in his fifties with HIV. The gene calls are TRBV28 and TRBJ2-7, with unresolved D. The CDR3 region has the DNA TGTGCCAGCAGTTTCTACGAGTTCGAGCAGTACTTC. This codes for CASSFYEFEQYF.